This T cell receptor beta chain was retrieved from a study of blood T cell repertoires in COVID-19 (dated by TCRdb to the early 2020s). As for the study more broadly: The collaborator samples originated in the United States, Italy and Spain and spanned the acute and convalescent phases of COVID-19. A freely available public database, intended as a resource for researchers studying the immune response to SARS-CoV-2, is where the repertoires were released. The sample metadata nearly always contained a de-identified subject ID, COVID-19 status, age in years and sex. The material from the prospective study consisted of cDNA or gDNA derived from T cells, B-cell-depleted T cells, or PBMCs. The samples were drawn from the first 160 participants of the ongoing ImmuneRACE study and from about 1,200 subjects provided by 6 global collaborators. Where available, HLA class I and class II types were taken from metadata supplied by the sample provider and were not determined by assay-based typing. The dataset comprised deeply sampled blood TCRbeta repertoires from subjects exposed to, actively infected with, or recovered from COVID-19.

Study-level results and caveats: Clinical and demographic metadata were provided uncurated, with the amount varying by source and participant.

Participants in the prospective study were enrolled through a virtual design, were aged roughly 18 to 90 years, and lived in roughly 25 United States geographic areas. To assign participants to cohorts, the prospective study relied on clinical history that participants themselves reported in a screening survey and a study questionnaire. Exposed participants were defined as having been in contact with someone with a PCR-confirmed or clinician-diagnosed COVID-19 case within 2 weeks of study entry. Mobile phlebotomists in the prospective study collected whole blood, serum and a nasopharyngeal or oropharyngeal swab from every participant. Additional blood draws and questionnaires over an approximately two-month period could optionally be provided by prospective study participants. Before DNA extraction, blood samples from the prospective study were shipped at room temperature or frozen. TCRbeta CDR3 regions were amplified from genomic DNA using the immunoSEQ Assay, a bias-controlled multiplex PCR. The authors processed their data as follows. The number of nucleated cells in each sample was estimated from the amplification of reference gene primers within the assay. Sequence reads were collapsed and filtered to measure the absolute abundance of every unique TCRbeta CDR3 rearrangement. Productive Simpson clonality was computed per sample as the square root of Simpson's diversity index over productive rearrangements. Held by TCRdb, this immuneACCESS table contains in-frame sequences only and omits some clones. Under half of the omission traces to an unresolved V gene where checked; the cause of the rest is unknown. The V and J calls and clone size are taken from that table; D and trimming were inferred from the DNA. Counted in this sample were roughly 150,000 clones; approximately 88% of them appeared once. The ten largest clones capture more than 4.5% of the sample.

With respect to this clone: Which antigen it targets is not known. No quality values exist for individual bases; no much larger clone is one base distant.

The CDR3 measures 14 amino acids from cysteine to phenylalanine. Only CDR3 DNA remains: 42 bases, in frame from the first base. Ends trimmed: V by 3 bases, J by 3 bases; bases unmatched to a gene: 1. In the germline V gene (reference sequence), CDR1 corresponds to LGHDT and CDR2 to YNNKEL. The rearranged chain carries TRBV3-1 (or the pseudogene TRBV3-2) and TRBJ1-3, and TRBD1 matches 8 of the central bases. The specimen sequenced was PBMCs or T cells enriched from blood (not recorded which). This sequence was found in a man in his 70s who had been exposed to COVID-19. The nucleotide sequence reads TGTGCCAGCAGCCACACAGGGGGTGGAAACACCATATATTTT. Translated, this is CASSHTGGGNTIYF.